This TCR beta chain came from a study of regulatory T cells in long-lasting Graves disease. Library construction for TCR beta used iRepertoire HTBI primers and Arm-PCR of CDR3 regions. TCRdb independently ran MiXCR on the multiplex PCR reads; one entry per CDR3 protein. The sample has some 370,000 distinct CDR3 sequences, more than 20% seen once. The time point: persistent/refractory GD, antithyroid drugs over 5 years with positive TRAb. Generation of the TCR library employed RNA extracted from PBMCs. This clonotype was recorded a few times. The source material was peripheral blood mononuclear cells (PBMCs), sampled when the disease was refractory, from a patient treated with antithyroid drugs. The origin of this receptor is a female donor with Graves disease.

The CDR3 is CASSLVRGTNSYEQYF. CDR3 nucleotides: TGTGCCAGCAGCTTAGTCCGGGGGACGAACTCCTACGAGCAGTACTTC. J is TRBJ2-7 and V is TRBV11-2; D might be TRBD2 (6 bases). CDR1 is SGHAT, CDR2 FQNNGV, per germline. The ends were cut back, 1 base at V and 0 bases at J, with 13 bases in the middle. The CDR3 runs 16 residues.